Described below is a single T cell receptor beta chain sequence and its context. The PCR employed 60 Vbeta primers together with 13 Jbeta primers. Data came from immunoSEQ multiplex PCR; TCRdb stores just in-frame clones and leaves some out. Here the sample spans 100,000 or so clones, approximately 69% being singletons. The CDR3 spans 14 residues. V was cut by 2 bases and J by 6 bases, with 13 bases left in between. CDR1 and CDR2 from the germline V gene are SEHNR and FQNEAQ (reference sequence). This specimen comes from a study of cytomegalovirus exposure and HLA in healthy donors. Study background: The Caucasian-associated ancestry cluster contained around four fifths of the approximately 390 genotyped donors.

The TCR comes from a man aged 30-40 years in good health and CMV-seronegative. The chain has TRBV7-9 and TRBJ1-1; D is possibly TRBD1 (6 bases). The sequenced material came from PBMCs. The CDR3 region has the DNA TGTGCCAGCAGCTTAACAACAGGGAGATCTGAAGCTTTCTTT. Translation: CASSLTTGRSEAFF.